The clone carrying this T cell receptor (beta chain) was seen once. The antigen remains undetermined. The sample originates from a study of T-cell memory formation after mild COVID-19. Whole-study findings and limits: Largely, contracting CD4+ clones fell within CM and EM, and contracting CD8+ clones within EMRA. Day 15 to 85 contractors were CD4/CD8 balanced; later expanders leaned CD4+. What remained unconfirmed was the SARS-CoV-2 specificity of second-wave clones peaking on day 37.

With constant-segment primers, 5'RACE yielded cDNA libraries of TCR alpha and TCR beta that carried sample barcodes and UMIs. One entry per CDR3 protein results from TCRdb running MiXCR on the 5' RACE reads. The table shows a few hundred thousand distinct CDR3 sequences, with 16% occurring only once. Germline assignment: CDR1 KGHDR and CDR2 SFDVKD. The CDR3 is 16 residues long. V lost 4 bases to trimming and J lost 5 bases; unmatched junction nucleotides: 9. The specimen sequenced was PBMCs or a T cell subset sorted from them (not recorded which). The chain uses TRBV24-1 and TRBJ2-5, with TRBD2 matching 10 bases. The receptor was derived from a young man who had mild COVID-19 (a few samples of this study predate the infection). Cell type and time point are not known. The CDR3 region has the DNA TGTGCCACCAGTGACCGGGAGCGGGGGGGACGGGAGACCCAGTACTTC. This codes for CATSDRERGGRETQYF.